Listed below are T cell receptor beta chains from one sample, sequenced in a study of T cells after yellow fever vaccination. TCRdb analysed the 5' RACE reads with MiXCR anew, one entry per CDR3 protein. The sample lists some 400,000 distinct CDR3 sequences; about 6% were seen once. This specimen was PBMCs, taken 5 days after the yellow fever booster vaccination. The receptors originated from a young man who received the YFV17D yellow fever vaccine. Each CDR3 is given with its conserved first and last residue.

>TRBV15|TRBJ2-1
CATSRATTSGRNEQFF
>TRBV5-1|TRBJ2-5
CASRREDWETQYF
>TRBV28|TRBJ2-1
CASSLVGNKQFF
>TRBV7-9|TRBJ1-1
CASSFPTFPGPNGGTEAFF
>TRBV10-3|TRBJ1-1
CAIRGDRVLTAEAFF
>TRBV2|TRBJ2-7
CAPTGTSGSGHEQYF
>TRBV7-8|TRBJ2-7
CASSSTTGRGLEQYF
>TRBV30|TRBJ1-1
CAWSEQPHTEAFF
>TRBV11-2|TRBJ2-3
CASSLLLAGGGMGTDTQYF
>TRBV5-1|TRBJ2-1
CASSLGVGDNEQFF
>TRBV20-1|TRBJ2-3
CSASWAQSTDTQYF
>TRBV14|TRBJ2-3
CASSLNRDRTDTQYF
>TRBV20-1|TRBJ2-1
CSASPDVAGGRNEQFF
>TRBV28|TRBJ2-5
CASSFNRRAQYF
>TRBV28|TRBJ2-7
CAAGNTYEQYF
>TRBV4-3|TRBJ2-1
CASSQSAGTSGYNEQFF
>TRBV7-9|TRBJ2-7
CASSPRRADRGRPYEQYF
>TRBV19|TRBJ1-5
CASSISGSRSQPQHF
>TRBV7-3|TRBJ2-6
CASSFGPSGANVLTF
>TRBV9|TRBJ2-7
CASSPGRFTAGGPPYEQYF
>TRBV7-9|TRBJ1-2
CASSLGVAGIYGYTF
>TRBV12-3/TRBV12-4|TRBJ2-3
CASSPSGAGAADTQYF
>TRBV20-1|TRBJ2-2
CSAATHSGELFF
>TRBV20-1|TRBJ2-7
CSAGDRSYEQYF
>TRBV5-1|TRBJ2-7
CASSSASFYEQYF
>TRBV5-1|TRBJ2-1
CASTDRGPFSYNEQFF
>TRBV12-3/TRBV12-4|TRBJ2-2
CASRNAGAGELFF
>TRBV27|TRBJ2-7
CASSLTGGDPYEQYF
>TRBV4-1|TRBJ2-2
CASSHARTGLTGELFF
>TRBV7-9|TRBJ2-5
CASSLPSGRSGETQYF
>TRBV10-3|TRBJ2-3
CATCSGQDSTDTQYF
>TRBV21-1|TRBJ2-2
CASSKQVRYHTGELFF
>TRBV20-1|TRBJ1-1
CSAYRGGNTEAFF
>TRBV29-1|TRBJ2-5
CSVDTSGETQYF
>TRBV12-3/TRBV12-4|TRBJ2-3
CASSLGTISQYF
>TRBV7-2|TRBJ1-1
CASSLRRDRLEAFF
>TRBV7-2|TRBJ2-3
CASSFASPVSTDTQYF
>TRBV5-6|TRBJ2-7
CASSSAGTFNEQYF
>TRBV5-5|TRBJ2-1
CASSFTGEIVEQFF
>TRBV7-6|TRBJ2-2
CASSSGTSGSHTGELFF
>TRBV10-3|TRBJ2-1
CAISESSGGVINEQFF
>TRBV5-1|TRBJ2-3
CASSLDQVADTQYF
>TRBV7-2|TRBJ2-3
CASSLVGRDTDTQYF
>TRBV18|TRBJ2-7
CASSPPDRAYEQYF
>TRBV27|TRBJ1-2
CASSFRIGDNYGYTF
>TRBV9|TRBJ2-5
CASSVLGIQETQYF
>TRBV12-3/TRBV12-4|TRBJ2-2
CASTPGRLRNTGELFF
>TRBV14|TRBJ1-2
CASSQVETGIYTF
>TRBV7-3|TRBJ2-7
CASSLLPHGAGGPHEQYF
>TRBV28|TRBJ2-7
CASTLTGGGLDEQYF
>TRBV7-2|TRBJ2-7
CASSLEGTSGIYEQYF
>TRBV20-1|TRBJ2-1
CSAPGTSGYNEQFF
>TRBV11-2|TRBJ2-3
CASSFNRADTQYF
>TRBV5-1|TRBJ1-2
CASSLATGGGGYTF
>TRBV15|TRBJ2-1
CATSSGPWNEQFF
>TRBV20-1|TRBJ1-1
CSAPRTVNTEAFF
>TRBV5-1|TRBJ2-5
CASSQGQVQETQYF
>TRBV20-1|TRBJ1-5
CSAPDGQVNQPQHF
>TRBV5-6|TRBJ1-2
CASSRGNGYGYTF
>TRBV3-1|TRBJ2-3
CASSQGLAATDTQYF